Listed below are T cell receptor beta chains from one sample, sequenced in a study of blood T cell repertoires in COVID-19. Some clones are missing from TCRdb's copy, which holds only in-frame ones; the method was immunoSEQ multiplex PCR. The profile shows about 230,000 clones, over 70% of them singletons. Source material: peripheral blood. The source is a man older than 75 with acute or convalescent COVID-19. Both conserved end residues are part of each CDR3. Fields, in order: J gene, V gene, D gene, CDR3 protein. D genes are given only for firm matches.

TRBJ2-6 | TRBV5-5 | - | CASRSVSGANVLTF
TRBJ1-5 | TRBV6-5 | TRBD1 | CASSGTGGVSQPQHF
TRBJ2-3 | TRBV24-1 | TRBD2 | CATSDPGLAGSTDTQYF
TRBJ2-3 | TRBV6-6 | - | CASSLWRGGGDTQYF
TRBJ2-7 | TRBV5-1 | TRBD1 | CASSRLTGGLTYEQYF
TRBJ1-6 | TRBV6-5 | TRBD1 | CASSPSTGGNSPLHF
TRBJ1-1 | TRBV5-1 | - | CASSLADSYTEAFF
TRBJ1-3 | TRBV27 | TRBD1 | CASSSRPPGQGSGNTIYF
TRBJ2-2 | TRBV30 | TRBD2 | CAWSRAGTGELFF
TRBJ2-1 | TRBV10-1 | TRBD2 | CASSEAGGLNEQFF
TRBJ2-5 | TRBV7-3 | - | CASSLRPLGTEETQYF